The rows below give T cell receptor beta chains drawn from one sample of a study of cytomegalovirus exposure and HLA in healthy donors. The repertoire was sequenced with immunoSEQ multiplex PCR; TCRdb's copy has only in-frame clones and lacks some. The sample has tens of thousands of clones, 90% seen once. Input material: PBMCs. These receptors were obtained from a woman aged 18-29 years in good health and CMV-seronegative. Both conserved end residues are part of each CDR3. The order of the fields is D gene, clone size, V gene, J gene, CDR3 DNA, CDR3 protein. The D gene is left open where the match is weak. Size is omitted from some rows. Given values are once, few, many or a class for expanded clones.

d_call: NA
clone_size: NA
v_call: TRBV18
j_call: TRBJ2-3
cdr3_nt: TGTGCCAGCTCACCACTGTCACAAATTAGCACAGATACGCAGTATTTT
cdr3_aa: CASSPLSQISTDTQYF

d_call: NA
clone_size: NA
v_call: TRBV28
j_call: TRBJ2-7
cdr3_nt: TGTGCCAGCATTTCCGGGAGCAGCTCCTACGAGCAGTACTTC
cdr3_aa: CASISGSSSYEQYF

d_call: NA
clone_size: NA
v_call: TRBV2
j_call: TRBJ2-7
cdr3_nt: TGTGCCAGCAGTGGGAGGGCCGCCGAGCAGTACTTC
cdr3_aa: CASSGRAAEQYF

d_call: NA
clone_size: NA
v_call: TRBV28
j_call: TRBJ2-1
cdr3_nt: TGTGCCAGCAGCCCCCCTCAGTTGGATGAGCAGTTCTTC
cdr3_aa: CASSPPQLDEQFF

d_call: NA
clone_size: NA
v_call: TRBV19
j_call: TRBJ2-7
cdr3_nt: TGTGCCAGTAGTAGACAGGCAATCTACGAGCAGTACTTC
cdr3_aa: CASSRQAIYEQYF

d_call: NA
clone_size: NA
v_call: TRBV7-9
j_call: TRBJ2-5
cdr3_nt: TGTGCCAGCAGCTTAGTTGGTATCGGCGGAGGCCAAGAGACCCAGTACTTC
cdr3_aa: CASSLVGIGGGQETQYF

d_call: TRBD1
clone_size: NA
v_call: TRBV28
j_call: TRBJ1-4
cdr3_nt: TGTGCCTCCTTCCACAGGGGAGTAAGTGAAAAACTGTTTTTT
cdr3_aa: CASFHRGVSEKLFF

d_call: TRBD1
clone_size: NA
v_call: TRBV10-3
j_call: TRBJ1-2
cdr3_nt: TGTGCCATCAGTGGGGACAGCTATGGCTACACCTTC
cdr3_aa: CAISGDSYGYTF

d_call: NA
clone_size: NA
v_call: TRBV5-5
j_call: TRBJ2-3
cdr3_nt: TGTGCCAGCAGGGTGACAGCTAGCACAGATACGCAGTATTTT
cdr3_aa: CASRVTASTDTQYF

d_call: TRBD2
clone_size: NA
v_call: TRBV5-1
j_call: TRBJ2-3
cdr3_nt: TGCGCCAGCAGCTTCGGAGGCGGGAGAGCCACAGATACGCAGTATTTT
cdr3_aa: CASSFGGGRATDTQYF

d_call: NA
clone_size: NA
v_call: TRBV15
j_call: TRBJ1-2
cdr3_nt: TGTGCCACCAGCAGAGATCGCCGGGTACAAACGACTAACTATGGCTACACCTTC
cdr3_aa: CATSRDRRVQTTNYGYTF

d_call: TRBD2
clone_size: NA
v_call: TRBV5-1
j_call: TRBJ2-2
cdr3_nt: TGCGCCAGCGGGACGGGGGGGAACACCGGGGAGCTGTTTTTT
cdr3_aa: CASGTGGNTGELFF

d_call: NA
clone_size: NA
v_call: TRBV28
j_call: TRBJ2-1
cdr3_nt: TGTGCCAGCAGTTTAAGCATCTCCTACAATGAGCAGTTCTTC
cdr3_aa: CASSLSISYNEQFF

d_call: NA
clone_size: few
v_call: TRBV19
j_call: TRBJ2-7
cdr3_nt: TGTGCCAGTAGTCGACAGATGATGGGGTCCGAGCAGTACTTC
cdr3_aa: CASSRQMMGSEQYF

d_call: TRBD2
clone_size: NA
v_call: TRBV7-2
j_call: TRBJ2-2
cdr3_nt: TGTGCCAGCACCCCCCTCCGGACTAGCGGTCACACCGGGGAGCTGTTTTTT
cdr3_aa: CASTPLRTSGHTGELFF

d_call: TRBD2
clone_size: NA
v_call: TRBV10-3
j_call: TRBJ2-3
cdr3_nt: TGTGCCATCAGTTCTAGCGGGAGCGAGGCCGTAGATACGCAGTATTTT
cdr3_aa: CAISSSGSEAVDTQYF

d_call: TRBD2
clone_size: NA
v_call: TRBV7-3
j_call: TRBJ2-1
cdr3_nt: TGTGCCAGCAGTAGGGTCGGGGAGGGATCCTACAATGAGCAGTTCTTC
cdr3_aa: CASSRVGEGSYNEQFF

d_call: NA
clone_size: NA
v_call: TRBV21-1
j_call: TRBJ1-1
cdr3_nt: TGTGCCAGCAGCAAACTCGTGAACACTGAAGCTTTCTTT
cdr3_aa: CASSKLVNTEAFF

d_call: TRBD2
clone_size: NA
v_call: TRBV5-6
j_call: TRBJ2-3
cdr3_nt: TGTGCCAGCAGCTTGGGGTTTAGCGGGATCACAGATACGCAGTATTTT
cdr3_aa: CASSLGFSGITDTQYF

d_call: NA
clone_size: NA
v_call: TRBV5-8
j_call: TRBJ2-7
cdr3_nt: TGTGCCAGCAGCTTGGTTAGAATCTCCTACGAGCAGTACTTC
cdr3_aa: CASSLVRISYEQYF

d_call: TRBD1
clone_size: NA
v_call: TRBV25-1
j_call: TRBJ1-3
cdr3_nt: TGTGCCAGCAGTGCGGCTGGGACAGGGCCAGCTGACACCATATATTTT
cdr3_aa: CASSAAGTGPADTIYF

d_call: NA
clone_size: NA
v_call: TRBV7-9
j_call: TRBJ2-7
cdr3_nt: TGTGCCAGCAGCCAATCTAGCGAGCAGTACTTC
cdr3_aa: CASSQSSEQYF

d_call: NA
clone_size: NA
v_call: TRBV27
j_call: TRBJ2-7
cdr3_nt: TGTGCCAGCAGTTTCGGGGAATGGGCGGGGAGCTCCTACGAGCAGTACTTC
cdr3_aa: CASSFGEWAGSSYEQYF

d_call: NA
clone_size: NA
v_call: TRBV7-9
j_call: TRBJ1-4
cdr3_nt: TGTTCCAGCTCTCTCCAGGGCAGGGGAGCTAATGAAAAACTGTTTTTT
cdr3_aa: CSSSLQGRGANEKLFF

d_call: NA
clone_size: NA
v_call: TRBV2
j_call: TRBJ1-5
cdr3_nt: TGTGCCAGCAGTGAAGCGCCGCGGTTTCAGCCCCAGCATTTT
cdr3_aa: CASSEAPRFQPQHF

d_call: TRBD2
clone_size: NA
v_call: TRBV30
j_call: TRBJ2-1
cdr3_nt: TGTGCCTGGAACTCCGTCCTAGCGGGAGAGTTCTTC
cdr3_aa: CAWNSVLAGEFF

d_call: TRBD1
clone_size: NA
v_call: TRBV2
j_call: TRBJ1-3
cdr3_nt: TGTGCCAGCAGCTACAGGGGTTTCTCTGGAAACACCATATATTTT
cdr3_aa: CASSYRGFSGNTIYF